The rows below give T cell receptor beta chains drawn from one sample of a study of blood T cell repertoires in COVID-19. The data were produced by immunoSEQ multiplex PCR, yet TCRdb's version contains in-frame clones alone and is incomplete. The table lists 150,000 to 200,000 clones, 88% of them singletons, with approximately 6.6% in the top ten. The sample consisted of PBMCs or T cells enriched from blood (not recorded which). Receptors originate from a woman between 50 and 59 years old who had recovered from COVID-19. CDR3s include the opening cysteine and the closing phenylalanine or tryptophan. Fields, in order: V gene, clone size, J gene, D gene, CDR3 protein, CDR3 DNA. D genes are given only for firm matches. Clone size, where shown, is once, few, many, or a class for clones that have expanded.

v_call: TRBV9
clone_size: NA
j_call: TRBJ1-3
d_call: NA
cdr3_aa: CASSVVEGNTIYF
cdr3_nt: TGTGCCAGCAGCGTAGTCGAGGGAAACACCATATATTTT

v_call: TRBV5-1
clone_size: NA
j_call: TRBJ1-2
d_call: NA
cdr3_aa: CASSLAPGGLDYGYTF
cdr3_nt: TGCGCCAGCAGCTTGGCCCCGGGGGGCCTAGACTATGGCTACACCTTC

v_call: TRBV6-2/TRBV6-3
clone_size: NA
j_call: TRBJ2-7
d_call: NA
cdr3_aa: CASSYWQTYEQYF
cdr3_nt: TGTGCCAGCAGTTACTGGCAAACCTACGAGCAGTACTTC

v_call: TRBV7-2
clone_size: NA
j_call: TRBJ1-3
d_call: TRBD1
cdr3_aa: CASSWVSRQGGDTIYF
cdr3_nt: TGTGCCAGCAGCTGGGTGTCGAGGCAGGGGGGAGACACCATATATTTT

v_call: TRBV21-1
clone_size: NA
j_call: TRBJ1-2
d_call: NA
cdr3_aa: CASSLPGTANGYTF
cdr3_nt: TGTGCCAGCAGTCTACCGGGGACAGCGAATGGCTACACCTTC

v_call: TRBV19
clone_size: NA
j_call: TRBJ1-5
d_call: NA
cdr3_aa: CASSMGSTYSNQPQHF
cdr3_nt: TGTGCCAGTAGTATGGGCAGTACCTATAGCAATCAGCCCCAGCATTTT

v_call: TRBV7-2
clone_size: NA
j_call: TRBJ1-6
d_call: TRBD1
cdr3_aa: CASSFSGTGVGFRSPLHF
cdr3_nt: TGTGCCAGCAGCTTCTCCGGGACAGGGGTGGGATTCCGATCACCCCTCCACTTT

v_call: TRBV7-9
clone_size: NA
j_call: TRBJ1-2
d_call: NA
cdr3_aa: CASTLPQGGVDYGYTF
cdr3_nt: TGTGCCAGCACTCTACCCCAGGGAGGGGTTGACTATGGCTACACCTTC

v_call: TRBV3-1/TRBV3-2
clone_size: NA
j_call: TRBJ2-7
d_call: NA
cdr3_aa: CASSQGFREQYF
cdr3_nt: TGTGCCAGCAGCCAAGGTTTTCGGGAGCAGTACTTC

v_call: TRBV19
clone_size: NA
j_call: TRBJ1-5
d_call: NA
cdr3_aa: CASSTQGFGQPQHF
cdr3_nt: TGTGCCAGTAGTACTCAGGGTTTCGGTCAGCCCCAGCATTTT

v_call: TRBV5-1
clone_size: NA
j_call: TRBJ2-5
d_call: TRBD1
cdr3_aa: CASSTPGQGYQETQYF
cdr3_nt: TGCGCCAGCAGCACTCCGGGACAGGGGTACCAAGAGACCCAGTACTTC

v_call: TRBV4-3
clone_size: NA
j_call: TRBJ1-4
d_call: NA
cdr3_aa: CASSQEGGAYEKLFF
cdr3_nt: TGCGCCAGCAGCCAAGAGGGGGGAGCTTATGAAAAACTGTTTTTT

v_call: TRBV6-5
clone_size: NA
j_call: TRBJ1-2
d_call: NA
cdr3_aa: CASSPSSYGYTF
cdr3_nt: TGTGCCAGCAGTCCTTCTTCTTATGGCTACACCTTC

v_call: TRBV6-2/TRBV6-3
clone_size: NA
j_call: TRBJ2-7
d_call: NA
cdr3_aa: CASSFSSYEQYF
cdr3_nt: TGTGCCAGCAGTTTCAGCTCCTACGAGCAGTACTTC

v_call: TRBV6-5
clone_size: NA
j_call: TRBJ1-3
d_call: NA
cdr3_aa: CASSYSSGMGGNTIYF
cdr3_nt: TGTGCCAGCAGTTACTCATCAGGGATGGGGGGAAACACCATATATTTT

v_call: TRBV19
clone_size: once
j_call: TRBJ1-2
d_call: NA
cdr3_aa: CATTGFAGYGYTF
cdr3_nt: TGTGCCACTACGGGTTTTGCTGGCTATGGCTACACCTTC

v_call: TRBV7-9
clone_size: NA
j_call: TRBJ1-5
d_call: NA
cdr3_aa: CASSLNFYQPQHF
cdr3_nt: TGTGCCAGCAGCTTAAATTTCTATCAGCCCCAGCATTTT

v_call: TRBV18
clone_size: NA
j_call: TRBJ2-3
d_call: TRBD2
cdr3_aa: CASFSRGGKTDTQYF
cdr3_nt: TGTGCCAGTTTCAGCCGGGGGGGCAAGACAGATACGCAGTATTTT

v_call: TRBV7-9
clone_size: NA
j_call: TRBJ2-2
d_call: TRBD1
cdr3_aa: CASRVGQANTGELFF
cdr3_nt: TGTGCCAGCAGGGTGGGACAGGCGAACACCGGGGAGCTGTTTTTT

v_call: TRBV7-9
clone_size: once
j_call: TRBJ1-1
d_call: NA
cdr3_aa: CASSPRDTENTEAFF
cdr3_nt: TGTGCCAGCAGCCCCCGGGACACCGAGAACACTGAAGCTTTCTTT

v_call: TRBV9
clone_size: NA
j_call: TRBJ2-3
d_call: NA
cdr3_aa: CASSVEQGSTDTQYF
cdr3_nt: TGTGCCAGCAGCGTAGAACAGGGAAGCACAGATACGCAGTATTTT

v_call: TRBV5-6
clone_size: NA
j_call: TRBJ1-1
d_call: TRBD1
cdr3_aa: CASSPVQAQGANTEAFF
cdr3_nt: TGTGCCAGCAGCCCGGTGCAGGCCCAGGGGGCTAACACTGAAGCTTTCTTT

v_call: TRBV27
clone_size: NA
j_call: TRBJ1-2
d_call: NA
cdr3_aa: CASSLILGHGYTF
cdr3_nt: TGTGCCAGCAGTTTAATCCTCGGACACGGCTACACCTTC

v_call: TRBV6-5
clone_size: NA
j_call: TRBJ2-4
d_call: TRBD1
cdr3_aa: CASSYLTGRNIQYF
cdr3_nt: TGTGCCAGCAGTTACCTGACAGGGAGAAACATTCAGTACTTC

v_call: TRBV21-1
clone_size: NA
j_call: TRBJ2-2
d_call: NA
cdr3_aa: CASEAASTGELFF
cdr3_nt: TGTGCCAGCGAGGCAGCGAGCACCGGGGAGCTGTTTTTT

v_call: TRBV11-3
clone_size: NA
j_call: TRBJ2-7
d_call: NA
cdr3_aa: CASSGEHKYEQYF
cdr3_nt: TGTGCCAGCAGTGGGGAGCATAAATACGAGCAGTACTTC

v_call: TRBV7-9
clone_size: once
j_call: TRBJ1-2
d_call: NA
cdr3_aa: CASSLEVGIVGYTF
cdr3_nt: TGTGCCAGCAGCTTAGAGGTCGGGATCGTGGGCTACACCTTC

v_call: TRBV6-5
clone_size: NA
j_call: TRBJ2-7
d_call: NA
cdr3_aa: CASSYEVTGSSYEQYF
cdr3_nt: TGTGCCAGCAGTTACGAAGTTACGGGGAGCTCCTACGAGCAGTACTTC

v_call: TRBV7-9
clone_size: NA
j_call: TRBJ2-5
d_call: TRBD2
cdr3_aa: CASSLTGTSGQETQYF
cdr3_nt: TGTGCCAGCAGCTTAACCGGGACTAGCGGCCAAGAGACCCAGTACTTC

v_call: TRBV6-2/TRBV6-3
clone_size: few
j_call: TRBJ1-1
d_call: NA
cdr3_aa: CASSSAGRRNTEAFF
cdr3_nt: TGTGCCAGCAGTTCGGCGGGACGGAGAAACACTGAAGCTTTCTTT

v_call: TRBV5-1
clone_size: NA
j_call: TRBJ1-1
d_call: TRBD1
cdr3_aa: CASSLAPGGNTEAFF
cdr3_nt: TGCGCCAGCAGCTTGGCTCCAGGGGGGAACACTGAAGCTTTCTTT

v_call: TRBV10-3
clone_size: NA
j_call: TRBJ2-7
d_call: TRBD1
cdr3_aa: CAIKGTGVGEQYF
cdr3_nt: TGTGCCATCAAGGGGACAGGGGTTGGCGAGCAGTACTTC

v_call: TRBV11-2
clone_size: NA
j_call: TRBJ2-5
d_call: TRBD1
cdr3_aa: CASSTRTGGFQETQYF
cdr3_nt: TGTGCCAGCAGCACCCGGACAGGGGGCTTCCAAGAGACCCAGTACTTC

v_call: TRBV6-2/TRBV6-3
clone_size: NA
j_call: TRBJ2-7
d_call: NA
cdr3_aa: CASSYVPGNEQYF
cdr3_nt: TGTGCCAGCAGTTACGTCCCGGGAAACGAGCAGTACTTC

v_call: TRBV20-1
clone_size: NA
j_call: TRBJ2-1
d_call: NA
cdr3_aa: CSASLDRDYFQHEQFF
cdr3_nt: TGCAGTGCTAGTTTGGACAGGGACTATTTTCAGCATGAGCAGTTCTTC

v_call: TRBV7-2
clone_size: NA
j_call: TRBJ2-7
d_call: NA
cdr3_aa: CASSSSRGAGEQYF
cdr3_nt: TGTGCCAGCAGCTCCAGTCGGGGGGCGGGCGAGCAGTACTTC

v_call: TRBV5-8
clone_size: NA
j_call: TRBJ2-3
d_call: NA
cdr3_aa: CASSFPRGVTDTQYF
cdr3_nt: TGTGCCAGCAGCTTCCCCAGGGGAGTAACGGATACGCAGTATTTT

v_call: TRBV24-1
clone_size: NA
j_call: TRBJ2-5
d_call: NA
cdr3_aa: CATSDGQTRETQYF
cdr3_nt: TGTGCCACCAGTGACGGACAGACGCGAGAGACCCAGTACTTC

v_call: TRBV4-3
clone_size: NA
j_call: TRBJ2-5
d_call: NA
cdr3_aa: CASSRDFLQETQYF
cdr3_nt: TGCGCCAGCAGCCGGGACTTCCTACAAGAGACCCAGTACTTC

v_call: TRBV5-4
clone_size: NA
j_call: TRBJ2-3
d_call: NA
cdr3_aa: CASSSRTGTDTQYF
cdr3_nt: TGTGCCAGCAGCTCTAGGACAGGCACAGATACGCAGTATTTT

v_call: TRBV19
clone_size: many
j_call: TRBJ1-2
d_call: TRBD1
cdr3_aa: CASILTGANYGYTF
cdr3_nt: TGTGCCAGTATCCTGACAGGGGCGAACTATGGCTACACCTTC

v_call: TRBV5-4
clone_size: NA
j_call: TRBJ1-1
d_call: NA
cdr3_aa: CASSPRDTGAEAFF
cdr3_nt: TGTGCCAGCAGCCCCCGTGACACCGGCGCTGAAGCTTTCTTT

v_call: TRBV7-3
clone_size: NA
j_call: TRBJ1-1
d_call: NA
cdr3_aa: CASSKPNSQLAFF
cdr3_nt: TGTGCCAGCAGCAAGCCGAACAGCCAGCTAGCTTTCTTT

v_call: TRBV20-1
clone_size: NA
j_call: TRBJ2-7
d_call: NA
cdr3_aa: CSARQVDEQYF
cdr3_nt: TGCAGTGCTAGGCAGGTCGACGAGCAGTACTTC

v_call: TRBV3-1/TRBV3-2
clone_size: NA
j_call: TRBJ2-1
d_call: NA
cdr3_aa: CASSQVSLGRNEQFF
cdr3_nt: TGTGCCAGCAGCCAGGTATCACTAGGCCGGAATGAGCAGTTCTTC

v_call: TRBV27
clone_size: NA
j_call: TRBJ2-2
d_call: TRBD2
cdr3_aa: CASSRRAGGAANTGELFF
cdr3_nt: TGTGCCAGCAGTAGGCGCGCCGGGGGGGCTGCGAACACCGGGGAGCTGTTTTTT

v_call: TRBV5-4
clone_size: NA
j_call: TRBJ2-6
d_call: TRBD1
cdr3_aa: CASSLADRGLGSSGANVLTF
cdr3_nt: TGTGCCAGCAGCTTGGCCGACAGGGGATTAGGGAGCTCTGGGGCCAACGTCCTGACTTTC

v_call: TRBV24-1
clone_size: once
j_call: TRBJ2-5
d_call: TRBD2
cdr3_aa: CATSDRDYPETQYF
cdr3_nt: TGTGCCACCAGTGATCGGGACTACCCAGAGACCCAGTACTTC

v_call: TRBV6-5
clone_size: NA
j_call: TRBJ1-1
d_call: NA
cdr3_aa: CASSYSSAGKGTEAFF
cdr3_nt: TGTGCCAGCAGTTACTCATCGGCAGGGAAGGGCACTGAAGCTTTCTTT

v_call: TRBV5-4
clone_size: NA
j_call: TRBJ1-2
d_call: NA
cdr3_aa: CASSLAGSYGYTF
cdr3_nt: TGTGCCAGCAGCTTGGCAGGGTCTTATGGCTACACCTTC

v_call: TRBV5-6
clone_size: few
j_call: TRBJ2-3
d_call: TRBD2
cdr3_aa: CASSLDSGGITDTQYF
cdr3_nt: TGTGCCAGCAGCTTGGACAGCGGGGGGATCACAGATACGCAGTATTTT

v_call: TRBV7-9
clone_size: NA
j_call: TRBJ1-1
d_call: NA
cdr3_aa: CASSPYGETEAFF
cdr3_nt: TGTGCCAGCAGCCCCTACGGGGAGACTGAAGCTTTCTTT

v_call: TRBV11-2
clone_size: NA
j_call: TRBJ1-2
d_call: TRBD1
cdr3_aa: CASSPRQGKYGYTF
cdr3_nt: TGTGCCAGCAGCCCAAGACAGGGGAAGTATGGCTACACCTTC

v_call: TRBV6-5
clone_size: once
j_call: TRBJ1-6
d_call: NA
cdr3_aa: CAGRRSGGSPLHF
cdr3_nt: TGTGCCGGTAGAAGGTCCGGGGGTTCACCCCTCCACTTT

v_call: TRBV29-1
clone_size: NA
j_call: TRBJ2-2
d_call: NA
cdr3_aa: CSVRKTTNTGELFF
cdr3_nt: TGCAGCGTTCGTAAGACAACTAACACCGGGGAGCTGTTTTTT

v_call: TRBV7-2
clone_size: NA
j_call: TRBJ2-3
d_call: TRBD2
cdr3_aa: CASSLVASGSTDTQYF
cdr3_nt: TGTGCCAGCAGCTTAGTGGCTAGCGGAAGCACAGATACGCAGTATTTT

v_call: TRBV5-6
clone_size: NA
j_call: TRBJ1-1
d_call: NA
cdr3_aa: CASSSTTGRTEAFF
cdr3_nt: TGTGCCAGCAGCTCAACCACAGGGCGCACTGAAGCTTTCTTT

v_call: TRBV19
clone_size: NA
j_call: TRBJ1-1
d_call: NA
cdr3_aa: CASSIVAGPEAFF
cdr3_nt: TGTGCCAGTAGTATAGTAGCGGGACCTGAAGCTTTCTTT